A single sample gave rise to the 17 T cell receptor beta chains below, sequenced in a study of shared clonotypes between healthy human individuals. Assay used: immunoSEQ multiplex PCR; TCRdb lists only in-frame clones, some missing. Here the sample spans around 1.5 million clones, 95% to 99% being singletons. Sequencing input: naive CD4+ T cells sorted from blood. Subset defined: CD45RA+ positively selected. Source of these receptors: a man aged 25 to 45 in good health.

To note about this clone: The same CDR3 arises from other DNA sequences in this sample as well. V is TRBV5-1 and J is TRBJ2-5; D is unclear. The V end lost 0 bases, the J end lost 3 bases, and 6 bases lay between the germline ends. There are 13 residues in the CDR3. The V gene's germline CDR1 is SGHRS and CDR2 YFSETQ. In DNA, the CDR3 is TGCGCCAGCAGCTTGGGGTCAGAAGAGACCCAGTACTTC. Protein sequence: CASSLGSEETQYF.

The gene calls are TRBV6-1 and TRBJ1-1; D may be TRBD1 (5 bases). The CDR3 contains 12 residues. V was clipped by 10 bases and J by 7 bases, with 16 bases between them. Per germline, CDR1 MNHNS and CDR2 SASEGT. DNA of the CDR3: TGTGCCACCGGAAGAACGGGGGATGAAGCTTTCTTT. Its translation is CATGRTGDEAFF.

The rearrangement joins TRBV27 to TRBJ1-1, with D tentatively TRBD1 (5 bases). Germline CDR1 is MNHEY and CDR2 is SMNVEV (reference sequence). The V and J ends lost 7 bases and 2 bases respectively, with 17 bases between them. The CDR3 is 15 amino acids. The CDR3 protein is CASKGHGTFNTEAFF. In nucleotides, the CDR3 is TGTGCCAGCAAGGGCCATGGGACCTTCAACACTGAAGCTTTCTTT.

The J gene is TRBJ2-5, the V gene TRBV5-1, with TRBD1 matching 7 bases. Germline V CDR1 and CDR2: SGHRS, YFSETQ. V was clipped by 2 bases and J by 2 bases; unmatched bases: 3. This CDR3 is 14 amino acids long. The CDR3 nucleotides read TGCGCCAGCAGCTTTTCGACAGGGCAAGAGACCCAGTACTTC. It encodes CASSFSTGQETQYF.

The chain recombines TRBV5-5 with TRBJ2-7, with 9 bases lining up with TRBD1. V trimming: 0 bases; J trimming: 5 bases; junction bases outside the gene matches: 12. This CDR3 has 17 residues. Germline CDR1 and CDR2: SGHKS and YYEKEE (reference sequence). CDR3 coding DNA: TGTGCCAGCAGCTTGGCAGCAGCGGGACAGGGTATCCACGAGCAGTACTTC. This encodes CASSLAAAGQGIHEQYF.

The chain couples TRBV30 to TRBJ2-2; D assignment may be TRBD1 or TRBD2 (5 bases each). The length of the CDR3 is 13 residues. CDR1 and CDR2 (germline): GTSNPN, SVGIG (reference sequence). V gave up 1 base and J gave up 13 bases, with 16 bases separating them. The CDR3 region has the DNA TGTGCCTGGAGTGGGGGTCGGGGCAGTTGGCTGTTTTTT. Translation: CAWSGGRGSWLFF.

J is TRBJ2-1 and V is TRBV2; TRBD2 matches 11 bases. With 4 bases clipped from V and 6 bases from J, the junction kept 2 bases outside the gene matches. The germline gives CDR1 SNHLY, CDR2 FYNNEI. This CDR3 is 14 amino acids long. CDR3 amino acids: CASSVLAGGNEQFF. Written as DNA, the CDR3 is TGTGCCAGCAGTGTTCTAGCGGGAGGCAATGAGCAGTTCTTC.

This clone appeared a single time. The V and J genes are TRBV14 and TRBJ1-1; D may be TRBD1 (5 bases). CDR1 SGHDN and CDR2 FVKESK come from the germline V gene. The CDR3 spans 20 residues. Trimming took 0 bases from V and 0 from J, leaving 23 bases between them. CDR3 protein: CASSQDYRSTDTFMNTEAFF. CDR3 DNA sequence: TGTGCCAGCAGCCAAGATTATCGTTCGACAGACACTTTTATGAACACTGAAGCTTTCTTT.

The rearrangement uses TRBV29-1 and TRBJ1-5; D may be TRBD1 (6 bases). This CDR3 is 13 amino acids long. The germline V and J ends were trimmed by 3 bases and 3 bases, with 9 bases remaining between them. Germline V lookup: CDR1 SQVTM, CDR2 ANQGSEA. Here the CDR3 DNA reads TGCAGCGTTGAGGACAGACCCAATCAGCCCCAGCATTTT. Translated, it gives CSVEDRPNQPQHF.

This clone was found once. V usage is TRBV5-8 and J usage is TRBJ2-2; possibly TRBD2 for D (5 bases). CDR3 length: 16 residues. Per the germline V gene, CDR1 is SGHTS and CDR2 is YDEGEE. Trimming removed 4 bases at V and 4 bases at J, with 17 bases between. The DNA of the CDR3 is TGTGCCAGCAGCCCGGAGGTCGTGGGAATCACCGGGGAGCTGTTTTTT. Translated, it gives CASSPEVVGITGELFF.

J is TRBJ1-1 and V is TRBV7-9; D gene unclear. The germline V and J ends were trimmed by 5 bases and 10 bases, with 11 bases remaining between them. CDR3 length: 11 residues. Germline V gene sequence: CDR1 SEHNR, CDR2 FQNEAQ (reference sequence). The CDR3 loop is CASSPLDGAFF. As DNA, the CDR3 is TGTGCCAGCAGCCCCCTCGATGGAGCTTTCTTT.

The chain carries TRBV5-1 and TRBJ2-5; no firm D call. The CDR3 contains 15 residues. Germline lookup yields CDR1 SGHRS and CDR2 YFSETQ. The germline V and J ends were trimmed by 0 bases and 2 bases, with 11 bases remaining between them. The CDR3 bases are TGCGCCAGCAGCTTGGTTAAGGGTAGACAAGAGACCCAGTACTTC. It is translated as CASSLVKGRQETQYF.

V is TRBV27 and J is TRBJ2-7, with D maybe TRBD1 (6 bases). Germline loops: CDR1 MNHEY, CDR2 SMNVEV (reference sequence). V was shortened by 5 bases and J by 5 bases, with 16 bases between the two germline ends. The CDR3 is made up of 14 amino acids. CDR3 residues: CASSPRTAFHEQYF. The CDR3 DNA follows: TGTGCCAGCAGTCCGCGGACAGCTTTCCACGAGCAGTACTTC.

The chain uses TRBV7-8 and TRBJ1-4; TRBD1 is a possible D gene (6 bases). From germline, CDR1 is SGHVS and CDR2 FQNEAQ. Deletions cut 0 bases from V and 3 bases from J, with 14 bases between. The CDR3 totals 17 residues. CDR3 DNA: TGTGCCAGCAGCTTAGCGGGGTTACAGGGAGCTAATGAAAAACTGTTTTTT. Translation gives CASSLAGLQGANEKLFF.

The CDR3 sequence: CASKRDGTGELFF. The DNA of the CDR3 is TGTGCCAGCAAGCGGGACGGCACCGGGGAGCTGTTTTTT. The chain combines TRBV2 with TRBJ2-2; the match to TRBD2 covers 7 bases. The CDR3 is 13 residues long. From germline, CDR1 is SNHLY and CDR2 FYNNEI. V trimming: 7 bases; J trimming: 4 bases; junction bases outside the gene matches: 3. The whole variable domain, remainder taken from reference TRBV2 and TRBJ2-2, is EPEVTQTPSHQVTQMGQEVILRCVPISNHLYFYWYRQILGQKVEFLVSFYNNEISEKSEIFDDQFSVERPDGSNFTLKIRSTKLEDSAMYFCASKRDGTGELFFGEGSRLTVL.

The rearrangement uses TRBV14 and TRBJ2-1; D is perhaps TRBD2 (6 bases). V was cut by 1 base and J by 10 bases, with 23 bases left in between. Germline V gene sequence: CDR1 SGHDN, CDR2 FVKESK. There are 17 residues in the CDR3. The CDR3 spells CASSQGPGGLPLLEQFF. As DNA, the CDR3 is TGTGCCAGCAGCCAAGGGCCCGGGGGACTGCCACTTTTGGAGCAGTTCTTC.

Comment on this clone: A junction boundary mismatches the germline segment, possibly from a read error. In nucleotides, the CDR3 is TGTGCCATCCGATCTGTCTCCCCTGCTTCCTACGCTGTCTTC. Its translation: CAIRSVSPASYAVF. V usage is TRBV6-1 and J usage is TRBJ1-2, with D hard to call. This CDR3 spans 14 amino acids. Germline loops: CDR1 MNHNS, CDR2 SASEGT.